Below, 30 T cell receptor beta chains from the same sample are listed, as sequenced in a study of T cells after yellow fever vaccination. TCRdb fed the 5' RACE reads into MiXCR, producing one record per CDR3 protein. This table has over 70,000 distinct CDR3 sequences, approximately 7.5% appearing once. Sequencing used CD8+ T cells sorted from PBMCs, obtained on the day of the yellow fever booster vaccination. The origin of the receptors is a young man who received the YFV17D yellow fever vaccine.

Ten or more counts support this clonotype. The J gene is TRBJ2-7, the V gene TRBV5-1; 12 nucleotides line up with TRBD2. Germline assignment: CDR1 SGHRS and CDR2 YFSETQ. Trimming took 3 bases from V and 0 from J; bases not matched to a gene: 10. The CDR3 is 18 amino acids. In DNA form, the CDR3 reads TGCGCCAGCAGCTCCGGGACTAGCGGGCCCTTAAGCTCCTACGAGCAGTACTTC. Protein: CASSSGTSGPLSSYEQYF.

This clonotype has at least ten counts. The V and J genes are TRBV7-9 and TRBJ2-7; D gene uncertain. This CDR3 has 12 residues. V was trimmed by 5 bases and J by 5 bases, leaving 10 bases between them. Germline loops: CDR1 SEHNR, CDR2 FQNEAQ (reference sequence). CDR3 sequence (DNA): TGTGCCAGCAGCCCCTCCGCGGACGAGCAGTACTTC. Translation: CASSPSADEQYF.

Concerning this clonotype: This may arise from a read error, as a much more abundant clone is one base away. The chain links TRBV4-3 to TRBJ2-7; D remains unclear. The germline gives CDR1 LGHNA, CDR2 YSLEER. This CDR3 is 14 amino acids long. The V end lost 0 bases, the J end lost 0 bases, and 6 bases lay between the germline ends. CDR3 amino acids: CASSQDECSYEQYF. For the CDR3, the DNA is TGCGCCAGCAGCCAAGATGAGTGCTCCTACGAGCAGTACTTC.

This clonotype appeared a few times. This chain uses TRBV20-1 with TRBJ2-2; D is unresolved. The germline V gene encodes CDR1 DFQATT and CDR2 SNEGSKA (reference sequence). The length of the CDR3 is 15 residues. Trimming shortened V by 6 bases and J by 3 bases, and 17 bases separated the two germline ends. In nucleotides, the CDR3 is TGCAGTGCGAACGAAGAGCGACCTTACACCGGGGAGCTGTTTTTT. It codes for CSANEERPYTGELFF.

The rearrangement uses TRBV11-2 and TRBJ2-1, with a weak D call TRBD2 (6 bases). Trimming stripped 3 bases from V and 7 bases from J, with 10 bases between. The germline V gene encodes CDR1 SGHAT and CDR2 FQNNGV. This CDR3 comprises 13 residues. The CDR3 nucleotides are TGTGCCAGCAGCTTCGGCGGGAAGAATGAGCAGTTCTTC. It translates to CASSFGGKNEQFF. The entire variable domain, with the rest obtained from reference TRBV11-2 and TRBJ2-1, is as follows: EAGVAQSPRYKIIEKRQSVAFWCNPISGHATLYWYQQILGQGPKLLIQFQNNGVVDDSQLPKDRFSAERLKGVDSTLKIQPAKLEDSAVYLCASSFGGKNEQFFGPGTRLTVL.

This clonotype was found a few times. This CDR3 reads CASSGASGGFEQYF. The CDR3 region has the DNA TGCGCCAGCAGTGGCGCCTCGGGAGGGTTCGAGCAGTACTTC. This chain connects TRBV10-2 to TRBJ2-7, with 8 bases that match TRBD2. V lost 4 bases, J lost 6 bases, and 8 bases stayed unmatched. The CDR3 length is 14 residues. CDR1 is WSHSY, CDR2 SAAADI, per germline.

This clonotype was observed a few times. The chain links TRBV6-5 to TRBJ2-5; 9 bases map to TRBD2. The CDR3 sequence is 12 residues long. CDR1 is MNHEY, CDR2 SVGAGI, per germline. With 10 bases clipped from V and 4 bases from J, the junction kept 4 bases outside the gene matches. The CDR3 sequence: CATQAGGETQYF. In DNA form, the CDR3 reads TGTGCCACCCAAGCGGGGGGAGAGACCCAGTACTTC.

The gene calls are TRBV6-1 and TRBJ1-6; D is unresolved. V lost 1 base and J lost 0, with 7 bases in between. The CDR3 sequence is 16 residues long. From germline, CDR1 is MNHNS and CDR2 SASEGT. CDR3 residues: CASSEVEVSYNSPLHF. DNA for the CDR3: TGTGCCAGCAGTGAAGTGGAGGTCTCCTATAATTCACCCCTCCACTTT.

The chain links TRBV12-3 or TRBV12-4 to TRBJ2-7; TRBD1 is a possible D gene (6 bases). CDR3 length: 15 residues. V was clipped by 6 bases and J by 2 bases, with 17 bases between them. The chain's CDR3 is CASSHSGTRPYEQYF. The CDR3, as DNA: TGTGCCAGCAGCCACTCGGGGACACGGCCCTACGAGCAGTACTTC.

This clonotype was seen repeatedly, ten times or more. The chain employs TRBV14 and TRBJ2-3, with 14 positions matching TRBD2. There are 17 residues in the CDR3. The V and J ends lost 4 bases and 2 bases, in that order; junction bases with no gene match: 5. Germline CDR1 SGHDN, CDR2 FVKESK. CDR3 residues: CASSPRTSGRTTDTQYF. Here the CDR3 DNA reads TGTGCCAGCAGCCCGCGGACTAGCGGGAGGACCACAGATACGCAGTATTTT.

This clonotype was seen repeatedly, ten times or more. The rearrangement links TRBV7-9 to TRBJ2-7; D is ambiguous. Germline CDR1 is SEHNR and CDR2 is FQNEAQ (reference sequence). This CDR3 contains 13 residues. The V end lost 5 bases, the J end lost 1 base, and 9 bases lay between the germline ends. The CDR3 coding sequence is TGTGCCAGCAGCCTAGGGCATTCCTACGAGCAGTACTTC. It codes for CASSLGHSYEQYF.

V and J are TRBV12-3 or TRBV12-4 and TRBJ1-2; TRBD1 might be the D (5 bases). V lost 3 bases to trimming and J lost 4 bases, with 12 bases between them. The CDR3 spans 14 residues. The CDR3: CASSFFTGGYGYTF. The CDR3 DNA follows: TGTGCCAGCAGTTTTTTCACAGGCGGCTATGGCTACACCTTC.

This clonotype was counted many times. The V gene is TRBV4-2, the J gene TRBJ2-7; TRBD2 matches at 9 bases. Germline CDR1 and CDR2: LGHNA and YNFKEQ. Trimming removed 0 bases from V and 7 bases from J; junction bases left unmatched: 7. This CDR3 contains 15 residues. CDR3 in amino acids: CASSQEGTSSGEQYF. The CDR3 DNA follows: TGTGCCAGCAGCCAAGAAGGGACTAGCTCCGGTGAGCAGTACTTC.

This clonotype was seen more than once but under ten times. J is TRBJ1-2 and V is TRBV7-9, with D unresolved. The germline V and J ends were trimmed by 3 bases and 2 bases, with 7 bases remaining between them. Germline-derived CDR1 and CDR2 are SEHNR and FQNEAQ (reference sequence). The CDR3 runs 13 residues. CDR3 sequence reads: CASSFKENYGYTF. In DNA, the CDR3 is TGTGCCAGCAGCTTTAAGGAGAACTATGGCTACACCTTC.

This clonotype was seen more than once but under ten times. This chain links TRBV20-1 with TRBJ2-1; 9 bases map to TRBD2. The CDR3 has 16 amino acids. V lost 6 bases and J lost 6; bases outside the gene matches: 15. Germline values: CDR1 DFQATT, CDR2 SNEGSKA (reference sequence). The CDR3 nucleotides are TGCAGTGCCTCCAGTTTCGAAGCGGGAGGTGGCAATGAGCAGTTCTTC. It is translated as CSASSFEAGGGNEQFF.

In its sample, this clonotype was seen a few times. The rearrangement uses TRBV5-5 and TRBJ2-7, with D tentatively TRBD1 (6 bases). V lost 0 bases and J 3 bases, leaving 7 bases between the germline ends. The V gene's germline CDR1 is SGHKS and CDR2 YYEKEE (reference sequence). The CDR3 consists of 13 residues. CDR3 sequence (DNA): TGTGCCAGCAGCTTGGAGGACAGCTACGAGCAGTACTTC. It yields the protein CASSLEDSYEQYF.

This clonotype has ten or more counts. The rearrangement joins TRBV6-2 or TRBV6-3 to TRBJ2-7; 10 bases fit TRBD2. V trimming: 6 bases; J trimming: 2 bases; junction bases outside the gene matches: 4. The CDR3 extends over 14 amino acids. CDR1 is MNHEY, CDR2 SVGEGT, per germline. The CDR3 DNA sequence: TGTGCCAGCAGCCCGCTAGCGGGGGCCTACGAGCAGTACTTC. This translates into CASSPLAGAYEQYF.

The chain employs TRBV12-3 or TRBV12-4 and TRBJ2-7, with 8 positions matching TRBD1. The CDR3 is 16 amino acids. J was trimmed by 0 bases and V by 4 bases; bases with no gene match: 8. CDR3 sequence reads: CASSSPTDRDSYEQYF. The CDR3 DNA reads as TGTGCCAGCAGTTCGCCCACGGACAGGGACTCCTACGAGCAGTACTTC.

The V and J genes are TRBV13 and TRBJ2-7; D is perhaps TRBD1 or TRBD2 (5 bases each). CDR3 length: 17 residues. CDR1 and CDR2 (germline): PRHDT, FYEKMQ (reference sequence). V was clipped by 4 bases and J by 2 bases, with 21 bases between them. CDR3 DNA sequence: TGTGCCAGCAGCTCCGGGTCCCTCTGCTCGGGGCCCTACGAGCAGTACTTC. Its protein is CASSSGSLCSGPYEQYF.

This clonotype showed up just a few times. The CDR3 bases are TGCGCCAGCAGTCGCGGGCGGGGCCACGAGAGCAATCAGCCCCAGCATTTT. Translated: CASSRGRGHESNQPQHF. This chain links TRBV23-1 with TRBJ1-5, with D tentatively TRBD1 (5 bases). TRBV23-1 has ORF status, its function being uncertain. The CDR3 is made up of 17 amino acids. V dropped 4 bases and J dropped 1 base, with 17 bases sitting between them.

This clonotype came up a few times. The chain is built from TRBV7-9 and TRBJ2-1, with D perhaps matching TRBD2 (5 bases). The CDR3 runs to 16 residues. Trimming removed 3 bases from V and 0 bases from J, with 12 bases in between. Germline V lookup: CDR1 SEHNR, CDR2 FQNEAQ (reference sequence). The CDR3 is CASSFRTGSSYNEQFF. Written as DNA, the CDR3 is TGTGCCAGCAGCTTTAGGACGGGAAGCTCCTACAATGAGCAGTTCTTC. Drawing the rest from reference TRBV7-9 and TRBJ2-1, the complete variable domain is DTGVSQNPRHKITKRGQNVTFRCDPISEHNRLYWYRQTLGQGPEFLTYFQNEAQLEKSRLLSDRFSAERPKGSFSTLEIQRTEQGDSAMYLCASSFRTGSSYNEQFFGPGTRLTVL.

Only a few counts were recorded for this clonotype. The chain uses TRBV9 and TRBJ2-7; 8 bases fit TRBD2. Trimming at V came to 3 bases and at J to 5 bases, leaving 10 bases not matched to a gene. The germline gives CDR1 SGDLS, CDR2 YYNGEE. The CDR3 has 15 residues. The CDR3 spells CASSEGTREVDEQYF. The CDR3 region has the DNA TGTGCCAGCAGCGAAGGGACTAGGGAGGTTGACGAGCAGTACTTC.

This clonotype was detected a few times. J is TRBJ1-2 and V is TRBV4-3; the match to TRBD1 covers 9 bases. Unmatched junction bases numbered 3, after V lost 0 bases and J lost 1 base. Germline V gene lookup returns CDR1 LGHNA and CDR2 YSLEER. The CDR3 length is 16 residues. CDR3 nucleotides: TGCGCCAGCAGCCAAGAGGGGACAGGGAATAACTATGGCTACACCTTC. It yields the protein CASSQEGTGNNYGYTF.

The V and J genes are TRBV5-1 and TRBJ2-3; D is unresolved. Germline V gives CDR1 SGHRS, CDR2 YFSETQ. Deletions cut 6 bases from V and 1 base from J, with 15 bases between. The CDR3 consists of 15 residues. The CDR3 here is CASTGREVGTDTQYF. The CDR3 DNA sequence: TGCGCCAGCACCGGGCGAGAGGTCGGCACAGATACGCAGTATTTT.

Many counts were recorded for this clonotype. The chain couples TRBV29-1 to TRBJ2-3; 7 nucleotides line up with TRBD1. The CDR3 loop spans 12 amino acids. The trim removed 8 bases at V and 4 bases at J, leaving 6 bases unmatched. Germline V gene sequence: CDR1 SQVTM, CDR2 ANQGSEA. The CDR3 DNA sequence: TGCAGCATACGACAGGGACCAGATACGCAGTATTTT. It is translated as CSIRQGPDTQYF.

This clonotype was detected a few times. V usage is TRBV12-3 or TRBV12-4 and J usage is TRBJ2-2; possibly TRBD1 or TRBD2 for D (5 bases each). Trimming removed 7 bases from V and 4 bases from J, with 13 bases in between. The CDR3 is 14 amino acids. CDR3 residues: CASMGPAGTGELFF. The DNA of the CDR3 is TGTGCCAGCATGGGACCGGCGGGCACCGGGGAGCTGTTTTTT.

J is TRBJ2-7 and V is TRBV6-1; a weak D match, TRBD2 (6 bases). Germline V gene sequence: CDR1 MNHNS, CDR2 SASEGT. The CDR3 is 14 amino acids. Trimming cost V 6 bases and J 4 bases, with 16 bases left between them. Written as DNA, the CDR3 is TGTGCCAGCAGAAAACTAGCCACCACATACGAGCAGTACTTC. Protein sequence: CASRKLATTYEQYF.

The chain has TRBV7-2 and TRBJ2-1; D is perhaps TRBD1 (5 bases). CDR3 size: 14 residues. V was clipped by 2 bases and J by 12 bases, with 17 bases between them. CDR1 SGHTA and CDR2 FQGNSA come from the germline V gene. Written as DNA, the CDR3 is TGTGCCAGCAGCTTAATTCAAGGTTATGGGGCGCAGTTCTTC. Its protein is CASSLIQGYGAQFF.

Many counts were recorded for this clonotype. The gene calls are TRBV7-9 and TRBJ2-2; D is unclear. This CDR3 spans 13 amino acids. From germline, CDR1 is SEHNR and CDR2 FQNEAQ (reference sequence). Trimming left V 11 bases short and J 3 bases short, with 13 bases between. The CDR3 DNA is TGTGCCCCTCTGCCTCGTGACACCGGGGAGCTGTTTTTT. Translating gives CAPLPRDTGELFF.

This clonotype came up a few times. This sequence joins TRBV23-1 and TRBJ2-1, with 7 bases matching TRBD1. TRBV23-1 is an ORF; its function is uncertain. Trimming took 5 bases from V and 4 from J; bases not matched to a gene: 8. The CDR3 covers 15 residues. The CDR3 DNA follows: TGCGCCAGCAGTACCGGGGACAGACCATACAATGAGCAGTTCTTC. This encodes CASSTGDRPYNEQFF.